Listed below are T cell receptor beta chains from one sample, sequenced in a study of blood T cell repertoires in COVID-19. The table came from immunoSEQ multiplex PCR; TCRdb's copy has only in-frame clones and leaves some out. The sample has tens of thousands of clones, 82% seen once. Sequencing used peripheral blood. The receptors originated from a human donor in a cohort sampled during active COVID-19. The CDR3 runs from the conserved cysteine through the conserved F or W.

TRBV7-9,CASSPRTGSSYEQYF
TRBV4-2,CASSEAGGYEQYF
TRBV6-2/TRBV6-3,CASSGYRGRGKQETQYF
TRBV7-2,CASSSHTNRQSEGYTF
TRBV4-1,CASSQAWTGTYEQYF
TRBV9,CASSLTTGGNTEAFF
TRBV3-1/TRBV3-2,CASSQHGQAAYTF
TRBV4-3,CASSLAARDEQFF
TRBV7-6,CASSLATQGKGETQYF
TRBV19,CASSTRTGTGRGYGYTF
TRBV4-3,CASSQERQGAAGGYGYTF
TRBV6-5,CASSYGPGDAFYGYTF
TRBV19,CASSVGAGEQYF
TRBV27,CASSFPGGNEQFF
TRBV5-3,CAGRTDNYGYTF
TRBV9,CASSVAIETLGGYTF
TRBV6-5,CASSLGGGADTQYF
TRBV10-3,CAISAGGQEGYGYTF
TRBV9,CASSPAGTGTYEQYF
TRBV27,CASSLGQATEAFF
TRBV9,CASSVAGRVHSGNTIYF
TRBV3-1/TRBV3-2,CASSQKPRVNSNQPQHF
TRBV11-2,CASSLLGVGEQFF
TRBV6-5,CASSPLGAATEAFF
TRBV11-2,CASSLDNRATGAYEQYF
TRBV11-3,CASSAGIAGRGETQYF
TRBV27,CASLKGEGVTEAFF
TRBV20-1,CSASGWLNQPQHF
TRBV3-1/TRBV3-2,CASSQAGGADNQPQHF
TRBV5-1,CASSLEAEVNTEAFF
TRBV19,CASSTNRLERAGGLDTQYF
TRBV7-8,CASSLGQGATYEQYF
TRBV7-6,CASTERSSYNSPLHF
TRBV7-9,CASSLGTGRANYGYTF
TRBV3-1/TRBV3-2,CASSQGQGGSYEQYF
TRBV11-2,CASSISGQPSGNTIYF
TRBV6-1,CASSERKLFF
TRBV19,CASSISPFTLGTRETQYF
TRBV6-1,CASSEALRVEGYEQYF
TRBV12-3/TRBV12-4,CASTSGINTEAFF
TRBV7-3,CASSDTTGNYEQYF
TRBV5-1,CASSRTLAGGPYEQYF
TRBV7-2,CASSPDKGGYTF
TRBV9,CASSVSTSGTKSTDTQYF
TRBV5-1,CASSRDRGKSGELFF
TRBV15,CATSPSPDRTGNTIYF
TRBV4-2,CASSQEADWDEQYF
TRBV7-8,CASSLAMTGSNYGYTF
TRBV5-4,CASSPRGPKETQYF
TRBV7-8,CASSLTSKGYNEQFF